The present T cell receptor beta chain was sequenced within a study of cytomegalovirus exposure and HLA in healthy donors. Study as a whole: Genetic ancestry analysis placed around four fifths of the 350 to 500 donors that were genotyped in the Caucasian-associated cluster. Notes on the study in general: Some V segments could not be told apart, so they were left out, TRBV6-2 and TRBV6-3 among them. A later analysis found most CMV-associated TCR beta chains apparently HLA-restricted.

Primers for the PCR totalled 60 Vbeta and 13 Jbeta. Using immunoSEQ multiplex PCR, the repertoire was profiled, and TCRdb retains in-frame clones only, with some absent. The repertoire has about 150,000 clones, under 80% of them found once; the top ten carry roughly 2%. Turning to this clone: Its target is not known.

Germline loops: CDR1 LGHNT, CDR2 FRNRAP. V trimming: 4 bases; J trimming: 2 bases; junction bases outside the gene matches: 5. The CDR3 has 17 amino acids. The genes are TRBV12-5 and TRBJ2-6; 10 bases match TRBD1. This clonotype originated in a man between 25 and 39 years old in good health and CMV-seronegative. What was sequenced was PBMCs. The CDR3 reads CASGSKTGGAGANVLTF. The CDR3 DNA follows: TGTGCTAGTGGTTCGAAGACAGGGGGCGCTGGGGCCAACGTCCTGACTTTC.